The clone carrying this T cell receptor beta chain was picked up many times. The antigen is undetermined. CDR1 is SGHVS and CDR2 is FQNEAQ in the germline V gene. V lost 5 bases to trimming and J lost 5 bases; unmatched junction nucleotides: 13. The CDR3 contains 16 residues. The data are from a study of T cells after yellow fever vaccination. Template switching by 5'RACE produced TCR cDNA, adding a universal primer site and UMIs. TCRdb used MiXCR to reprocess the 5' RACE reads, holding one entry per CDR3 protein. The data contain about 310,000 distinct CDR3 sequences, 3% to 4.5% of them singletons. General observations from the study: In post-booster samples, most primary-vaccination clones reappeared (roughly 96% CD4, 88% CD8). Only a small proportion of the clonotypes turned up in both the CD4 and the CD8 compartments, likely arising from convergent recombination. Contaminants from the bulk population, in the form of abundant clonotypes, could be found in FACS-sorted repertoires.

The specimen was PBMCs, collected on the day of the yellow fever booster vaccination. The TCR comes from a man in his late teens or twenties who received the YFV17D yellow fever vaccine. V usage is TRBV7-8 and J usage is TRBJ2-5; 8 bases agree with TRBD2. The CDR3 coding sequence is TGTGCCAGCAGCGGACCCGGGACTAGGAGGGGGGAGACCCAGTACTTC. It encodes CASSGPGTRRGETQYF. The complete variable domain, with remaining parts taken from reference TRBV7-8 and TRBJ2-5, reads GAGVSQSPRYKVAKRGQDVALRCDPISGHVSLFWYQQALGQGPEFLTYFQNEAQLDKSGLPSDRFFAERPEGSVSTLKIQRTQQEDSAVYLCASSGPGTRRGETQYFGPGTRLLVL.